Here is one T cell receptor beta chain with its context. The antigen is not known. This entry belongs to a study of blood T cells in healthy people across ages. Next came a second PCR, run for roughly 6 to 11 cycles, which used a sample-barcoded 5' primer along with a J-beta primer mix. TCRdb called the 5' RACE reads again in MiXCR, with one record for every CDR3 protein. Altogether 600,000 to 800,000 distinct CDR3 sequences are present, approximately 21% being singletons, with the ten largest covering roughly 3.9%. Findings and limits, study-wide: Significant beta diversity loss was already apparent by age approximately 36, declining roughly linearly. Those diversity estimates obtained from one million T cells were thought to be underestimates.

In each sample, at least 6.5 million PBMCs were isolated. Extracted total RNA amounted to at least 5 micrograms for each sample. The germline CDR1 and CDR2 sequences are LNHDA and SQIVND (reference sequence). There are 14 residues in the CDR3. V lost 6 bases to trimming and J lost 2 bases; unmatched junction nucleotides: 6. The chain uses TRBV19 and TRBJ1-1; 7 positions match TRBD1. Source material: blood. The source is a man aged 65 to 85 in good health. CDR3 sequence reads: CASRLGTANTEAFF. The CDR3 DNA follows: TGTGCCAGTAGACTAGGGACAGCCAACACTGAAGCTTTCTTT.